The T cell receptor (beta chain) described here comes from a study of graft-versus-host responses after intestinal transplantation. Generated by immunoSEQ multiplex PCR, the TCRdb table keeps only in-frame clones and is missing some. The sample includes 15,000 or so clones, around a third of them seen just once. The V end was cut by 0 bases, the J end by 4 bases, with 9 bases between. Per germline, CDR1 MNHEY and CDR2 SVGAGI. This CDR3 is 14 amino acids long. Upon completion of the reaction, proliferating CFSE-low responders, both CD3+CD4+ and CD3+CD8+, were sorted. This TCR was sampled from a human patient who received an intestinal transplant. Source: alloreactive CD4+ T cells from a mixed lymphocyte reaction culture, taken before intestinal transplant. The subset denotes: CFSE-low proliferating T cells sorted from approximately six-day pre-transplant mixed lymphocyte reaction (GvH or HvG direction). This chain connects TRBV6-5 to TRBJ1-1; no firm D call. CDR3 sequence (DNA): TGTGCCAGCAGTTACTCCCCTTGGGGCACTGAAGCTTTCTTT. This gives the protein CASSYSPWGTEAFF.